These 15 T cell receptor beta chains originate from one sample sequenced in a study of CD4+ T cells in melanoma. Assay used: immunoSEQ multiplex PCR; TCRdb lists only in-frame clones, some missing. Among about 10,000 clones listed, about 68% were seen once. The sample was cells from a culture (not recorded whether cultured in vitro). These receptors were taken from a human donor with melanoma.

The table lists this clone with a few counts. The V and J genes are TRBV5-1 and TRBJ1-6, with D possibly TRBD1 on 5 matching bases. Looked up from germline, CDR1 is SGHRS and CDR2 is YFSETQ. V lost 4 bases and J lost 7, with 9 bases in between. The CDR3 length is 13 residues. CDR3 protein: CASSRAGNSPLHF. The CDR3 region has the DNA TGCGCCAGCAGCCGCGCAGGGAATTCACCCCTCCACTTT.

The J gene is TRBJ1-6, the V gene TRBV11-2; tentative D call: TRBD1 (5 bases). CDR3 length: 19 amino acids. V was clipped by 5 bases and J by 5 bases, with 25 bases between them. CDR1 SGHAT and CDR2 FQNNGV come from the germline V gene. The chain's CDR3 is CASSLIRGGRTSNNSPLHF. CDR3 in DNA: TGTGCCAGCAGCCTTATTAGGGGAGGACGGACAAGTAATAATTCACCCCTCCACTTT.

This clone occurred a few times. The chain uses TRBV5-8 and TRBJ1-6; a weak D match, TRBD1 (6 bases). This CDR3 has 15 amino acids. V lost 7 bases and J lost 6, with 17 bases in between. From germline, CDR1 is SGHTS and CDR2 YDEGEE. CDR3 sequence: CASSPARTANSPLHF. DNA for the CDR3: TGTGCCAGCTCCCCCGCCCGGACAGCTAATTCACCCCTCCACTTT.

V gene TRBV7-7 combines with J gene TRBJ2-1; 7 nucleotides align to TRBD1. Losses at the gene ends were 5 bases for V and 9 bases for J; bases not matched to a gene: 7. The germline V gene has CDR1 SSHAT and CDR2 FNYEAQ (reference sequence). This CDR3 comprises 13 residues. CDR3 amino acids: CASSRDSFGEQFF. The CDR3, as DNA: TGTGCCAGCAGCCGGGACAGTTTCGGTGAGCAGTTCTTC.

The V gene is TRBV6-6, the J gene TRBJ1-5; D call uncertain. The V gene's germline CDR1 is MNHNY and CDR2 SVGAGI (reference sequence). V was cut by 2 bases and J by 5 bases, with 10 bases left in between. CDR3 size: 14 residues. The CDR3 spells CASSYVGTYQPQHF. For the CDR3, the DNA is TGTGCCAGCAGTTACGTGGGTACCTATCAGCCCCAGCATTTT.

The rearrangement uses TRBV13 and TRBJ2-3, with 8 bases fitting TRBD2. Trimming at V came to 5 bases and at J to 4 bases, leaving 20 bases not matched to a gene. There are 19 residues in the CDR3. CDR1 is PRHDT and CDR2 is FYEKMQ in the germline V gene (reference sequence). The CDR3 here is CASSGIYALGGGRSDTQYF. CDR3 bases: TGTGCCAGCAGCGGTATATACGCGCTAGGCGGGGGGAGGTCAGATACGCAGTATTTT.

By share of the sample, this clone is medium-sized. The gene calls are TRBV7-8 and TRBJ1-4; TRBD1 is a possible D gene (6 bases). V was clipped by 6 bases and J by 10 bases, with 21 bases between them. The germline V gene has CDR1 SGHVS and CDR2 FQNEAQ. This CDR3 is built from 15 residues. CDR3 nucleotide sequence: TGTGCCAGCAGTGAACTCCGGGACACAGCTGGAAAACTGTTTTTT. Translating gives CASSELRDTAGKLFF.

The chain joins TRBV29-1 to TRBJ1-2; 9 bases agree with TRBD1. J was trimmed by 1 base and V by 6 bases; bases with no gene match: 6. Germline lookup yields CDR1 SQVTM and CDR2 ANQGSEA. This CDR3 comprises 14 residues. The CDR3 loop reads CSVVTGGDNYGYTF. CDR3 sequence (DNA): TGCAGCGTCGTGACAGGGGGGGATAACTATGGCTACACCTTC.

The chain carries TRBV2 and TRBJ2-3; D uncertain. The CDR3 sequence is 14 residues long. Germline lookup yields CDR1 SNHLY and CDR2 FYNNEI. V was clipped by 1 base and J by 4 bases, with 9 bases between them. CDR3 nucleotides: TGTGCCAGCAGTGAAGGGCACCCACCAGATACGCAGTATTTT. Translation: CASSEGHPPDTQYF.

The chain employs TRBV5-1 and TRBJ2-7, with 12 bases matching TRBD2. The V and J ends lost 2 bases and 3 bases, in that order; junction bases with no gene match: 3. Germline V gives CDR1 SGHRS, CDR2 YFSETQ. There are 15 residues in the CDR3. The CDR3 protein is CASSLTSGGNYEQYF. Here the CDR3 DNA reads TGCGCCAGCAGCTTAACTAGCGGGGGGAACTACGAGCAGTACTTC.

The CDR3 coding sequence is TGTGCCAGCACGCCCGCCTCGGGCGAGCAGTACTTC. It encodes CASTPASGEQYF. V and J are TRBV25-1 and TRBJ2-7, with D uncertain. The CDR3 extends over 12 amino acids. From germline, CDR1 is MGHDK and CDR2 SYGVNS. Between the trimmed V and J ends, which lost 7 bases and 6 bases, there was a span of 13 bases.

The CDR3 is CASSATIGRLKGTEAFF. CDR3 in DNA: TGTGCCAGCAGTGCCACAATTGGGAGACTTAAGGGCACTGAAGCTTTCTTT. The chain links TRBV25-1 to TRBJ1-1; D uncertain. The CDR3 totals 17 residues. The germline V gene has CDR1 MGHDK and CDR2 SYGVNS. Between the trimmed V and J ends, which lost 4 bases and 4 bases, there was a span of 22 bases.

The table lists this clone with a count of one. The chain combines TRBV5-4 with TRBJ1-6, with unresolved D. The CDR3 is made up of 15 amino acids. V lost 1 base, J lost 2 bases, and 7 bases lay in between. CDR1 is SGHNT, CDR2 YYREEE, per germline (reference sequence). The CDR3 is CASSLQRPYNSPLHF. The CDR3, as DNA: TGTGCCAGCAGCTTGCAGCGGCCCTATAATTCACCCCTCCACTTT.

This rearrangement joins TRBV6-5 to TRBJ1-5, with D unclear. Per the germline V gene, CDR1 is MNHEY and CDR2 is SVGAGI. The V end was cut by 2 bases, the J end by 4 bases, with 6 bases between. The CDR3 is 13 amino acids. The CDR3 coding sequence is TGTGCCAGCAGTTACGGCAGAAATCAGCCCCAGCATTTT. Translation gives CASSYGRNQPQHF.

The chain joins TRBV4-1 to TRBJ1-4; D unclear. The germline V gene encodes CDR1 MGHRA and CDR2 YSYEKL. V was pared by 3 bases and J by 5 bases, with 4 bases between. There are 12 residues in the CDR3. CDR3 protein: CASSQRNEKLFF. CDR3 DNA sequence: TGCGCCAGCAGCCAGAGGAATGAAAAACTGTTTTTT.